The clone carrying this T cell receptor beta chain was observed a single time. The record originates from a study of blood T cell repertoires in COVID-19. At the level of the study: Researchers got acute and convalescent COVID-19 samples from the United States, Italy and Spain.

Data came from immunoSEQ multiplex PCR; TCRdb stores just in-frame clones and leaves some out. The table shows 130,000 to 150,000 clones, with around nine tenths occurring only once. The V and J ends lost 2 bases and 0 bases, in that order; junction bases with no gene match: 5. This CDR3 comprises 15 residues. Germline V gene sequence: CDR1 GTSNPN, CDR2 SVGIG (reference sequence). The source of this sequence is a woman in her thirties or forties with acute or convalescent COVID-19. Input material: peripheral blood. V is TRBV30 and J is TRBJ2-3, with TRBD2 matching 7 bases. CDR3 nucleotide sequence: TGTGCCTGGAGTATCAGCGGGGTGAGCACAGATACGCAGTATTTT. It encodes CAWSISGVSTDTQYF. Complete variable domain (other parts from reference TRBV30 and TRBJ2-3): SQTIHQWPATLVQPVGSPLSLECTVEGTSNPNLYWYRQAAGRGLQLLFYSVGIGQISSEVPQNLSASRPQDRQFILSSKKLLLSDSGFYLCAWSISGVSTDTQYFGPGTRLTVL.